This TCR beta chain was documented in a study of metastatic and nonmetastatic thyroid tumors. About the study: Repertoires were compared across blood and tumor or nodule tissue from malignant and benign thyroid patients.

This CDR3 contains 17 residues. Germline CDR1 reads SNHLY; CDR2 reads FYNNEI. V was pared by 3 bases and J by 0 bases, with 12 bases between. TCRdb re-called the PCR reads via MiXCR. The profile shows around 29,000 clones, around 20% of them singletons. Patients underwent thyroid surgery, and none had received any treatment before it. This clonotype originated in a female donor with papillary thyroid cancer or a benign thyroid nodule (not recorded which). Some clones in this sample may be carry-over from other donors' samples. This chain joins TRBV2 and TRBJ1-6, with a tentative D call TRBD1 (6 bases). Sample: blood. The DNA for the CDR3 is TGTGCCAGCAGTGACCGGACAGTTAACTCCTATAATTCACCCCTCCACTTT. It is translated as CASSDRTVNSYNSPLHF.